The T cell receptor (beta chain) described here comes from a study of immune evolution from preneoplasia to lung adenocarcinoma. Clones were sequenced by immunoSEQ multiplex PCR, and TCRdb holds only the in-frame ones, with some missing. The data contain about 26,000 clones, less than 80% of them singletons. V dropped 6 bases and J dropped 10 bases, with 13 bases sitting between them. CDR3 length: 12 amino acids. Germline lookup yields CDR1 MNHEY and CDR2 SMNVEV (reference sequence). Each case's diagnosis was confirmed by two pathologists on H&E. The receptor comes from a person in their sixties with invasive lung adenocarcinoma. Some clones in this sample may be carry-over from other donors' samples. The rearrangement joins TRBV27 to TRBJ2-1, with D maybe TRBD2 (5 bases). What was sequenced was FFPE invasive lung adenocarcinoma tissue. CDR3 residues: CASREAGVEQFF. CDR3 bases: TGTGCCAGCAGGGAGGCTGGGGTCGAGCAGTTCTTC.